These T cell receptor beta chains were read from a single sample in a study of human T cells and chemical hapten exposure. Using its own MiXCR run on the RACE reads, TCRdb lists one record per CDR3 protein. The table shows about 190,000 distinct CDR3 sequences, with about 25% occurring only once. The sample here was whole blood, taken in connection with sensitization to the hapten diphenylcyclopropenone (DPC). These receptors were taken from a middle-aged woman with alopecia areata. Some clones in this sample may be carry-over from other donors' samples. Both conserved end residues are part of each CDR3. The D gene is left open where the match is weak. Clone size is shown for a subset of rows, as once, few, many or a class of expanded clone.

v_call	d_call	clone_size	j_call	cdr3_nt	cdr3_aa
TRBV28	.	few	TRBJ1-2	TGTGCCAGCAGTTTACTAGGGGCGCGTGGCTACACCTTC	CASSLLGARGYTF
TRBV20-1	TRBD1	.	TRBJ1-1	TGCAGTGAGATAGGACAGGGGATGAACACTGAAGCTTTCTTT	CSEIGQGMNTEAFF
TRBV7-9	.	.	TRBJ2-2	TGTGCCAGCAGCGAGCTAGCAACCGGGGAGCTGTTTTTT	CASSELATGELFF
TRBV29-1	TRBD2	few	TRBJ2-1	TGCAGCGTTGAAGGTTTAGTAGCGGGGAGCTCCTACAATGAGCAGTTCTTC	CSVEGLVAGSSYNEQFF
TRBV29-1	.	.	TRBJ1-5	TGCAGCGCCCGAAATGGGGGCGGCCAGCCCCAGCATTTT	CSARNGGGQPQHF
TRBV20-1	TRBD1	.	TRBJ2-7	TGCAGTGCTACCCACAGGGGGAGGTTCTCCTACGAGCAGTACTTC	CSATHRGRFSYEQYF
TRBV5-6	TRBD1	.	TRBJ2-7	TGTGCCAGCAGCTGGGGACAGGGGATCTCCTACGAGCAGTACTTC	CASSWGQGISYEQYF
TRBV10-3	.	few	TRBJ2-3	TGTGCCATCAGTGAAAGGGAAGGGGATACGCAGTATTTT	CAISEREGDTQYF
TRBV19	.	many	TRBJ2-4	TGTGCCAGTAGTATCCCCCGTACGGCTGGAGCCAAAAACATTCAGTACTTC	CASSIPRTAGAKNIQYF
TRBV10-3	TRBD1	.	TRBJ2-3	TGTGCCATCAGTGACAGGGGGCTGGCAGATACGCAGTATTTT	CAISDRGLADTQYF
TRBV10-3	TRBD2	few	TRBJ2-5	TGTGCCATCAGTGACAAGCGGGAGGGCCGTAAAGAGACCCAGTACTTC	CAISDKREGRKETQYF
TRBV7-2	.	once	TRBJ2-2	TGTGCCAGCAGCTTATACCTGCAGAACACCGGGGAGCTGTTTTTT	CASSLYLQNTGELFF
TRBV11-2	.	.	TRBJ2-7	TGTGCCAGCAGCCTCCCCGGCGGGGACGAGCAGTACTTC	CASSLPGGDEQYF
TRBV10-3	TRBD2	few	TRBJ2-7	TGTGCCATCAGTGAGGAACTAGCGGGATCTAACGAGCAGTACTTC	CAISEELAGSNEQYF
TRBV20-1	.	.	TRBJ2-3	TGCAGTGCTAGAGATCTAAGCGCTAGCGTTGGCACAGATACGCAGTATTTT	CSARDLSASVGTDTQYF
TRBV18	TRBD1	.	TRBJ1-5	TGTGCCAGCTCACCGACAGGGAATCAGCCCCAGCATTTT	CASSPTGNQPQHF
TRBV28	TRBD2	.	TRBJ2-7	TGTGCCAGCAGTTACTATGGCGGGGGGGAGGAGCAGTACTTC	CASSYYGGGEEQYF
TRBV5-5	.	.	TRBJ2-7	TGTGCCAGCAGCTTTGACAGCCACCTCTACGAGCAGTACTTC	CASSFDSHLYEQYF
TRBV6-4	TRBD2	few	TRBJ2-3	TGTGCCAGCAGTACAGGACTAGCAGACACAGATACGCAGTATTTT	CASSTGLADTDTQYF
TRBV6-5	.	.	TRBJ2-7	TGTGCCAGCAGTCCTATTGGGGCCTACGAGCAGTACTTC	CASSPIGAYEQYF
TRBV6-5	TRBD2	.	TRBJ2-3	TGTGCCAGCAGTTACAGGGCTAGCGGAGGGAGGACAGATACGCAGTATTTT	CASSYRASGGRTDTQYF
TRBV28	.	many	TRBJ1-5	TGTGCCAGCAGCCACCCAAGAATGGTCGATCTGGGTCAGCCCCAGCATTTT	CASSHPRMVDLGQPQHF
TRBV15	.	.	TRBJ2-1	TGTGCCACCAGCAGGAACCGGGAACTCTCCTACAATGAGCAGTTCTTC	CATSRNRELSYNEQFF
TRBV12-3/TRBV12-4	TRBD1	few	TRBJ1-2	TGTGCCAGCAGTCGGAAGTCAGGGGGCGGCTACACCTTC	CASSRKSGGGYTF
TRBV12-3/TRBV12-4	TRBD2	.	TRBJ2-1	TGTGCCAGCAGATGGACTAGCGGGAGTACTGAGCAGTTCTTC	CASRWTSGSTEQFF
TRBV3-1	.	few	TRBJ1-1	TGTGCCAGCAGCCAAGTTTTAGAGGGGGCTGAAGCTTTCTTT	CASSQVLEGAEAFF
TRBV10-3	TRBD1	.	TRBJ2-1	TGTGCCATCAGTGACGGGACAGGGGACAATGAGCAGTTCTTC	CAISDGTGDNEQFF
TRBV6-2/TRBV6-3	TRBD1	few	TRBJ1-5	TGTGCCAGCACGGGACAGGGGGCCCCCCGTCCGCATTTT	CASTGQGAPRPHF
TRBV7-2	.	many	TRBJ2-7	TGTGCCAGCAGGCCTTCTAGTCTCGACGAGCAGTACTTC	CASRPSSLDEQYF
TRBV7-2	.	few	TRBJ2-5	TGTGCCAGCAGCTTACAGTACTCCCAAGAGACCCAGTACTTC	CASSLQYSQETQYF
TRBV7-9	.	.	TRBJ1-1	TGTGCCAGCAGCTTAGGACATCCGAACACTGAAGCTTTCTTT	CASSLGHPNTEAFF
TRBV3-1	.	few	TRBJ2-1	TGTGCCAGCAGCCAAGGGCGAGGAGGAGAGCAGTTCTTC	CASSQGRGGEQFF
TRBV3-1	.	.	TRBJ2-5	TGTGCCAGCTCCCCGACAGAAGAGACCCAGTACTTC	CASSPTEETQYF
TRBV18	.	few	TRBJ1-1	TGTGCCAGCTCGTTTGAGACTGAAGCTTTCTTT	CASSFETEAFF
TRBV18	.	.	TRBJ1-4	TGTGCCAGCTCACCGGATTCAACTAATGAAAAACTGTTTTTT	CASSPDSTNEKLFF
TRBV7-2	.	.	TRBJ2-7	TGTGCCAGCAGCGCCTTAAGGAACGAGCAGTACTTC	CASSALRNEQYF
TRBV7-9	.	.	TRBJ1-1	TGTGCTAGTAGGGAGGGGAGCGGACCTGAAGCTTTCTTT	CASREGSGPEAFF
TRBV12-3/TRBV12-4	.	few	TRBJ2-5	TGTGCCAGCAGTTTCAGCGTTGGAGAGACCCAGTACTTC	CASSFSVGETQYF
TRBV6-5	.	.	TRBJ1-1	TGTGCCAGCAGTTACTTTAGTTCCCTCCGCAACCCCGCTGAAGCTTTCTTT	CASSYFSSLRNPAEAFF
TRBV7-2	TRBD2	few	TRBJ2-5	TGTGCCAGCAGCCCGCCCCTAGCGGGAGGGGGGGTAGCCCAGTACTTC	CASSPPLAGGGVAQYF
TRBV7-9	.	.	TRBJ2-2	TGTGCCAGCAGCCCCGGGGCTGCGAACACCGGGGAGCTGTTTTTT	CASSPGAANTGELFF
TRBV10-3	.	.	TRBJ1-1	TGTGCCATCAGTGAGTCGAATACGGGGAGCACTGAAGCTTTCTTT	CAISESNTGSTEAFF
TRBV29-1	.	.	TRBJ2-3	TGCAGCGTTGAAGTGGGGAGGTGGACAGATACGCAGTATTTT	CSVEVGRWTDTQYF
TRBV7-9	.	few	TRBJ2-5	TGTGCCAGCAGCTTTTTCGGAGGCCAAGAGACCCAGTACTTC	CASSFFGGQETQYF
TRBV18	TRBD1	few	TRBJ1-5	TGTGCCAGCTCACTACAGACACAGGGGGCCCTCAATCAGCCCCAGCATTTT	CASSLQTQGALNQPQHF